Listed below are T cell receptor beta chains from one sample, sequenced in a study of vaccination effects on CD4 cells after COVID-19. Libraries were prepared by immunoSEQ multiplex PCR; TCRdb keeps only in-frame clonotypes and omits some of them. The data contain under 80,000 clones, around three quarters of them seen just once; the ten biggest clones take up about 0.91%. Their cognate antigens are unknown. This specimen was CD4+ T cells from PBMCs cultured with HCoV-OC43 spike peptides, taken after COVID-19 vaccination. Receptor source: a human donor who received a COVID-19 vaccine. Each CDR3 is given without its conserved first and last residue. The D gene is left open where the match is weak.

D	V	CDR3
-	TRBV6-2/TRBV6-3	ASSYRGYNQPQH
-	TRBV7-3	ASSPIPWGAGNEQF
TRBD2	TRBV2	ASNQRGASGSSGANVLT
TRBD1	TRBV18	ASSPRQGTGELF
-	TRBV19	ASSDRVEAPLH
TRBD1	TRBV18	ASSQGTGLGNTIY
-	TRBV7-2	ASSSRRQETQY
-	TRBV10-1	ASSELGGVTDTQY
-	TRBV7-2	ASSPLVPNYGYT
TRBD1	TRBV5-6	ASSSAPRGRKGETQY
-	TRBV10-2	ASLKHEKLF
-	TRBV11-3	ASSRRGDTDTQY
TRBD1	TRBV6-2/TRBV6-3	ASSSTPGGAGNQPQH
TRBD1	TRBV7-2	ASSRQVGQQSTDTQY
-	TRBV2	ASSDALGAETQY
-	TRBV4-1	ASSPSDGRHQPQH
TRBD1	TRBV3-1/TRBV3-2	ASSRQGLSTEAF
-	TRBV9	ASSAYGRGQETQY
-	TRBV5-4	ASSFKGGETQY
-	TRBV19	ASAKTGYSNQPQH
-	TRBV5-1	ASSLGGAGNTIY
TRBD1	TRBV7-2	ASSSTGVNTEAF
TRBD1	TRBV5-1	ASSMGQDFNSPLH
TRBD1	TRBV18	ASSPDRGVAGNTIY
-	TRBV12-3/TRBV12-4	ASSLDWYEKLF
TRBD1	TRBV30	AWKGQYNSPLH
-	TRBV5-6	ASSLWTASNTQY
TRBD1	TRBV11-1	ASSQGGDQPQH
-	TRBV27	ASSGPGQPNEKLF
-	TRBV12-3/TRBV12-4	ASIRTYTDTQY
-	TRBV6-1	ASSEFYGYT
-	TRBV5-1	ASSLAVAGDGYT
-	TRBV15	ATSRGSQGNIQY
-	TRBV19	ASKYRAGSNQPQH
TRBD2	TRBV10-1	ASSESRGTPDTQY
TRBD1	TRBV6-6	ASSPSTGGGVNEQF
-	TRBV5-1	ASSLDTVGNTIY
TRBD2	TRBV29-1	SVVGGSGGRPDEQF
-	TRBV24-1	ATQRGGQETQY
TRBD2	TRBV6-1	ASSEGLANGELF
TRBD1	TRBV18	ASSPGQGESPLH
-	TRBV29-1	SVEEGAAGYGYT
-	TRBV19	ASRAAHWGAGYT
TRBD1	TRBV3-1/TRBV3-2	ASSGRTGLNTEAF
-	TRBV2	ASSFGQTGELF
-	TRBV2	ASGEEWDGYT
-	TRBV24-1	ATSEQGWETQY
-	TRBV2	ASTPTRDPRETQY
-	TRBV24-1	ATSDYNSPSTDTQY